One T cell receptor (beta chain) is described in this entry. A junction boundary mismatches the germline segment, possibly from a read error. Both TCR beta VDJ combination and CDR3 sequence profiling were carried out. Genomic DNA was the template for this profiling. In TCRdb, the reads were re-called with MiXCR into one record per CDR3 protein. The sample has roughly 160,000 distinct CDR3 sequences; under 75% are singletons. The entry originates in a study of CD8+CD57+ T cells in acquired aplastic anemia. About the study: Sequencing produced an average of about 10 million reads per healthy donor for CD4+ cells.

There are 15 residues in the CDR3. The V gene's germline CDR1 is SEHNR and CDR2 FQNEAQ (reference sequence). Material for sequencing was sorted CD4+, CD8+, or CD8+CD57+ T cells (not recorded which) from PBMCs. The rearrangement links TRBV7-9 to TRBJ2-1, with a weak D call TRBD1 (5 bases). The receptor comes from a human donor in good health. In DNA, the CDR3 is TGTGCCAGCAGCTTAGGAGGCGTAGGGGCTAATGAGCGGTTCTTC. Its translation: CASSLGGVGANERFF.